Listed here are 5 T cell receptor beta chains from one sample, sequenced in a study of cytomegalovirus exposure and HLA in healthy donors. Researchers ran the PCR with 60 Vbeta and 13 Jbeta primers. Libraries were prepared by immunoSEQ multiplex PCR; TCRdb keeps only in-frame clonotypes and omits some of them. In the table there are about 100,000 clones, approximately 72% of which are singletons. Sequences were obtained from PBMCs. Receptors originate from a female donor in good health and CMV-seropositive.

The chain links TRBV18 to TRBJ1-1; no definite D call. Trimming stripped 2 bases from V and 4 bases from J, with 14 bases between. The germline gives CDR1 KGHSH, CDR2 LQKENI. The CDR3 is 15 amino acids. The CDR3: CASSPFEDLSTEAFF. DNA of the CDR3: TGTGCCAGCTCACCATTTGAGGATCTATCCACTGAAGCTTTCTTT.

The rearrangement joins TRBV7-9 to TRBJ1-1; no clear D. CDR3 length: 13 amino acids. V dropped 6 bases and J dropped 2 bases, with 10 bases sitting between them. Germline V gives CDR1 SEHNR, CDR2 FQNEAQ (reference sequence). The CDR3 region is CASSKSVNTEAFF. Here the CDR3 DNA reads TGTGCCAGCAGTAAGTCAGTCAACACTGAAGCTTTCTTT.

V is TRBV9 and J is TRBJ1-1; perhaps TRBD1 as D (5 bases). Trimming removed 4 bases from V and 0 bases from J, with 13 bases in between. The V gene's germline CDR1 is SGDLS and CDR2 YYNGEE. This CDR3 is 15 amino acids long. This CDR3 reads CASSRPDRLNTEAFF. CDR3 bases: TGTGCCAGCAGCCGACCCGACAGATTGAACACTGAAGCTTTCTTT.

The J gene is TRBJ2-7, the V gene TRBV7-6; 10 bases match TRBD2. Germline values: CDR1 SGHVS, CDR2 FNYEAQ. V gave up 2 bases and J gave up 2 bases; unmatched junction bases: 6. The CDR3 is 16 residues long. In DNA form, the CDR3 reads TGTGCCAGCAGCTTACTAGCGGGGGATGGCGCCTACGAGCAGTACTTC. Its translation is CASSLLAGDGAYEQYF.

The J gene is TRBJ1-1, the V gene TRBV11-2; D might be TRBD1 (5 bases). Trimming stripped 6 bases from V and 2 bases from J, with 10 bases between. The CDR3 length is 13 residues. Germline V CDR1 and CDR2: SGHAT, FQNNGV. The CDR3, as DNA: TGTGCCAGCAGACGACAGCCTAACACTGAAGCTTTCTTT. The encoded protein is CASRRQPNTEAFF.